The next 5 T cell receptor beta chains were all read from a single sample in a study of Graves' ophthalmopathy and Graves' hyperthyroidism. Amplification from RNA transcripts yielded the TCR beta CDR3 regions. First-round RT-PCR with HTBI primers preceded a second-round multiplex PCR. Via MiXCR, TCRdb re-called the multiplex PCR reads, giving one row per CDR3 protein. The sample carries some 1.1 million distinct CDR3 sequences, approximately 35% recorded once. Sequenced material: peripheral blood or thyroid tissue (not recorded which). These receptors were collected from an adult man with Graves' hyperthyroidism.

The chain joins TRBV7-6 to TRBJ2-5, with D possibly TRBD2 on 6 matching bases. The CDR3 spans 15 residues. Trimming shortened V by 2 bases and J by 2 bases, and 12 bases separated the two germline ends. Germline V gene data show CDR1 as SGHVS and CDR2 as FNYEAQ. This CDR3 is CASSLWDGTQETQYF. The CDR3 nucleotides read TGTGCCAGCAGCTTATGGGACGGGACTCAAGAGACCCAGTACTTC.

The chain carries TRBV7-6 and TRBJ2-7; the D is unclear. Germline V gene data show CDR1 as SGHVS and CDR2 as FNYEAQ. The CDR3 spans 12 residues. The CDR3 here is CAGPSWSYEQYF. In DNA form, the CDR3 reads TGTGCAGGACCTTCGTGGAGCTACGAGCAGTACTTC.

On this clonotype: An end of the junction does not agree with germline; a read error may underlie this. V usage is TRBV7-2 and J usage is TRBJ2-5; D not resolved. This CDR3 is 15 amino acids long. Germline CDR1 reads SGHTA; CDR2 reads FQGNSA. This chain's CDR3 is CASSFFDVRQEAQYF. The CDR3, as DNA: TGTGCCAGCAGCTTTTTTGATGTACGACAAGAGGCCCAGTACTTC.

This clonotype was picked up a small number of times. V usage is TRBV7-9 and J usage is TRBJ1-2; 8 positions agree with TRBD1. Germline CDR1 is SEHNR and CDR2 is FQNEAQ (reference sequence). V lost 2 bases and J lost 7; bases outside the gene matches: 6. This CDR3 has 14 residues. The CDR3 coding sequence is TGTGCCAGCAGCTTAACCGGACAGGGTATTGGCTACACCTTC. The encoded protein is CASSLTGQGIGYTF.

This clonotype was detected many times. This rearrangement joins TRBV5-4 to TRBJ1-6; 7 positions agree with TRBD1. Germline assignment: CDR1 SGHNT and CDR2 YYREEE (reference sequence). The CDR3 runs 16 residues. V lost 0 bases and J lost 8; bases outside the gene matches: 8. Here the CDR3 DNA reads TGTGCCAGCAGCTTGGGGGGACGGGACAGCCATTCACCCCTCCACTTT. Translating it yields CASSLGGRDSHSPLHF.